This T cell receptor (beta chain) appears in the sequencing data of a study of shared clonotypes between healthy human individuals. Study context: Researchers assigned three CD4 naive, three CD4 memory, two CD8 naive and one CD8 memory plate to each donor. Study-wide results and limits: With several donors compared, 5% to 5.5% of naive CD4 clonotypes were shared.

Notes on this clone: Its antigen remains unknown.

J was trimmed by 4 bases and V by 6 bases; bases with no gene match: 17. The CDR3 length is 17 residues. CDR1 is SNHLY, CDR2 FYNNEI, per germline. Deep-level running was used for the assay. Authors' processing steps: In the immunoSEQ data, sequences were junction-only and lacked quality scores, so filtering differed. Data came from immunoSEQ multiplex PCR; TCRdb stores just in-frame clones and leaves some out. V and J calls and clone size follow that table, whereas D and trimming were derived from the DNA. The profile shows millions of clones, 85% to 95% of them singletons. The TCR comes from a man aged 18-30 years in good health. Sequencing was performed on naive CD4+ T cells sorted from blood. Stated subset: CD45RA+ positively selected. The gene calls are TRBV2 and TRBJ2-5; TRBD2 aligns across 7 bases. CDR3 DNA sequence: TGTGCCAGCAGCGGTGGCGGGAGTACCCCTAATGTAGAGACCCAGTACTTC. Residues: CASSGGGSTPNVETQYF.